This entry describes one T cell receptor (beta chain). What it binds is unknown. This record comes from a study of vaccination and CD4 T cells after COVID-19. Study overall: Samples taken post-COVID came a median 101 days after diagnosis, ranging from 35 to 161.

Findings and caveats of the study: Looking at convalescent patients, a median approximately 83% of reactive clones were present only post-vaccination.

Sequencing of cultured CD4+ T cell DNA used the Oncomine TCR Beta short-read assay. Genomic DNA was drawn out of CD4+ T cells grown in culture. MiXCR, applied by TCRdb to the PCR reads, yields one record per CDR3 protein. This sample has around 16,000 distinct CDR3 sequences; 30% to 45% occur once, and the top ten carry 13% to 15%. Treatment specified: approximately 11-day PBMC culture with coronavirus spike peptide pools or control peptides (ViraFEST assay). The sequence was obtained from a human donor with COVID-19. Sequenced sample: cultured CD4+ T cells from blood.

CDR3 bases: TGTGCCAGCAGCATGGATTTGGACGCCTATAATTCACCCCTCCACTTT. Its protein product is CASSMDLDAYNSPLHF. The chain uses TRBV25-1 and TRBJ1-6, with D unclear. CDR1 and CDR2 from the germline V gene are MGHDK and SYGVNS. The CDR3 covers 16 residues. Trimming took off 6 bases at V and 2 bases at J, with 14 bases between the two ends. Combining the CDR3 with reference TRBV25-1 and TRBJ1-6 gives the whole variable domain EADIYQTPRYLVIGTGKKITLECSQTMGHDKMYWYQQDPGMELHLIHYSYGVNSTEKGDLSSESTVSRIRTEHFPLTLESARPSHTSQYLCASSMDLDAYNSPLHFGNGTRLTVT.